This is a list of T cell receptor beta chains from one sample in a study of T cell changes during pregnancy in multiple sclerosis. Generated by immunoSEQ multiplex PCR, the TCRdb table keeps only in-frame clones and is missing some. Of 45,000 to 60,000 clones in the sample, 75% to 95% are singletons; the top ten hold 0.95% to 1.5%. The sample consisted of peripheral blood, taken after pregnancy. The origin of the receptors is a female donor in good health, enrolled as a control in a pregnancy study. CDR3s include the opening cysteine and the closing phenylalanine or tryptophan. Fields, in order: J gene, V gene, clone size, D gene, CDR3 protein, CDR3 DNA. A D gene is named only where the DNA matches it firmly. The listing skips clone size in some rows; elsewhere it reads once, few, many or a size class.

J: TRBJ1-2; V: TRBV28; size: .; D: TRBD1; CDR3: CASTKDRVYGYTF; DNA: TGTGCCAGCACCAAGGACAGGGTCTATGGCTACACCTTC
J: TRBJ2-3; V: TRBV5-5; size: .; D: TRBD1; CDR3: CASSFGTGWADTQYF; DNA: TGTGCCAGCAGCTTTGGGACAGGATGGGCAGATACGCAGTATTTT
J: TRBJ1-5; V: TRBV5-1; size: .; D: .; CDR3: CAGSQGTIGGPQHF; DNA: TGCGCCGGCAGCCAGGGGACCATCGGAGGGCCCCAGCATTTT
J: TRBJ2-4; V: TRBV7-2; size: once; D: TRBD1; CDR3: CASSVRQGVAKNIQYF; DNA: TGTGCCAGCAGCGTCCGACAGGGGGTAGCCAAAAACATTCAGTACTTC
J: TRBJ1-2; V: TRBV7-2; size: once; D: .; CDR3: CASRPDGNYGYTF; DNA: TGTGCCAGCAGACCTGACGGGAACTATGGCTACACCTTC
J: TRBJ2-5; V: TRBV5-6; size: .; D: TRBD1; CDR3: CASSATPGQAETQYF; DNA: TGTGCCAGCAGCGCTACACCGGGACAGGCAGAGACCCAGTACTTC
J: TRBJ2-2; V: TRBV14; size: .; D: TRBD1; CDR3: CASSPRQGDTGELFF; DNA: TGTGCCAGCAGCCCTAGACAGGGGGACACCGGGGAGCTGTTTTTT
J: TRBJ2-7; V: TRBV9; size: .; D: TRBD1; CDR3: CASSARDRGTYEQYF; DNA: TGTGCCAGCAGCGCTCGGGACAGGGGAACCTACGAGCAGTACTTC
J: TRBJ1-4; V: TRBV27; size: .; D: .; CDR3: CASSPRTTNEKLFF; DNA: TGTGCCAGCAGCCCCAGGACAACTAATGAAAAACTGTTTTTT
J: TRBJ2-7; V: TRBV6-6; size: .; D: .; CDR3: CASLYGGSSEQYF; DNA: TGTGCCAGCCTCTACGGGGGATCCTCCGAGCAGTACTTC
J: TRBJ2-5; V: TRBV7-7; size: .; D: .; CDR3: CASSPFRHNSETQYF; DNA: TGTGCTAGCAGCCCCTTCAGACACAATTCGGAGACCCAGTACTTC
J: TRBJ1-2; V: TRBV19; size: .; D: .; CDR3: CASSMTANYGYTF; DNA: TGTGCCAGTAGTATGACAGCTAACTATGGCTACACCTTC
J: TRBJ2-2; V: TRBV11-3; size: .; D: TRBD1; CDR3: CASSQQGDGELFF; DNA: TGTGCCAGCAGCCAGCAGGGGGACGGGGAGCTGTTTTTT
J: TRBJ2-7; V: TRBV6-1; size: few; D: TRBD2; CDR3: CASIRPGTSSHEQYF; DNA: TGTGCCAGCATCAGACCCGGGACTAGCTCGCACGAGCAGTACTTC
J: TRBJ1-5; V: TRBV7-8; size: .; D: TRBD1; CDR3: CASSRQGDQPQHF; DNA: TGTGCCAGCAGTCGACAGGGGGATCAGCCCCAGCATTTT
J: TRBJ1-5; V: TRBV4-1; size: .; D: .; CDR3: CASSQGNDKYQPQHF; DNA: TGCGCCAGCAGCCAAGGCAATGACAAATATCAGCCCCAGCATTTT
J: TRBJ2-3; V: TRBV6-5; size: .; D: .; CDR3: CASRSTGPTDTQYF; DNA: TGTGCCAGCAGGTCAACAGGGCCCACAGATACGCAGTATTTT
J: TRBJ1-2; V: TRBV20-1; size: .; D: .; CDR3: CSARKGDGYTF; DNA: TGCAGTGCTAGAAAGGGGGATGGCTACACCTTC
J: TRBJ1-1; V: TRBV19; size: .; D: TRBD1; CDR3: CASRLDRVTEAFF; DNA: TGTGCCAGTAGGCTGGACAGGGTTACTGAAGCTTTCTTT
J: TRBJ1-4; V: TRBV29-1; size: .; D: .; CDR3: CSVTTTNMDEKLFF; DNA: TGCAGCGTCACTACCACTAACATGGATGAAAAACTGTTTTTT
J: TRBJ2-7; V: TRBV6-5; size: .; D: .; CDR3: CASSRGTGSSYEQYF; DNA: TGTGCCAGCAGCCGCGGGACTGGAAGCTCCTACGAGCAGTACTTC
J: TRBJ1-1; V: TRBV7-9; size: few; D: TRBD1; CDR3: CASSPRGQGTSNTEAFF; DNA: TGTGCCAGCAGCCCTAGGGGGCAGGGTACCTCGAACACTGAAGCTTTCTTT
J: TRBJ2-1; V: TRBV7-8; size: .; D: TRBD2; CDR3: CASSSGTSGGLANEQFF; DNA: TGTGCCAGCAGCTCAGGGACTAGCGGGGGCCTGGCCAATGAGCAGTTCTTC
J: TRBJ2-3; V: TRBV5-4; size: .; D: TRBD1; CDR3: CASSLRYGTGGLTDTQYF; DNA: TGTGCCAGCAGCTTACGCTACGGGACAGGGGGCCTCACAGATACGCAGTATTTT
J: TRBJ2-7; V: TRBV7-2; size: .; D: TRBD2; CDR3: CASSLSGGSYEQYF; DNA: TGTGCCAGCAGCTTATCGGGGGGATCCTACGAGCAGTACTTC
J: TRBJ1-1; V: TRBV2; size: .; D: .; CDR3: CASSYLVPWEAEAFF; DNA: TGTGCCAGCAGTTATCTGGTCCCATGGGAGGCTGAAGCTTTCTTT
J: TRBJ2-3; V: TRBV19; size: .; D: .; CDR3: CASTPAAATDTQYF; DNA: TGTGCCAGTACCCCCGCGGCGGCCACAGATACGCAGTATTTT
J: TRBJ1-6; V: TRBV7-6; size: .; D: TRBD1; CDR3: CASSSTGDNSPLHF; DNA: TGTGCCAGCAGTTCGACAGGGGACAATTCACCCCTCCACTTT
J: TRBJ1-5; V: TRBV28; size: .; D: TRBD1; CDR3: CASSLWTGGGQPQHF; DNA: TGTGCCAGCAGTTTATGGACAGGGGGCGGTCAGCCCCAGCATTTT
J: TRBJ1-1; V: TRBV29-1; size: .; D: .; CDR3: CSARGVNTEAFF; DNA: TGCAGCGCCCGGGGAGTGAACACTGAAGCTTTCTTT
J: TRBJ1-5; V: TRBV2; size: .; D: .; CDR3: CASSETQGYVGQPQHF; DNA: TGTGCCAGCAGTGAGACACAGGGCTACGTAGGGCAGCCCCAGCATTTT
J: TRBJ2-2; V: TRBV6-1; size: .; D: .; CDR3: CASSPGQDTGELFF; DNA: TGTGCCAGCAGTCCCGGACAAGACACCGGGGAGCTGTTTTTT
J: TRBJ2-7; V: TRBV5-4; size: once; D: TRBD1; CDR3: CASRPDRGPYEQYF; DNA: TGTGCCAGCAGACCGGACAGGGGGCCGTACGAGCAGTACTTC
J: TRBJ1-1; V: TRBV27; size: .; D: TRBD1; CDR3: CASTLAGGSEAFF; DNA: TGTGCCAGCACATTGGCAGGGGGCTCTGAAGCTTTCTTT
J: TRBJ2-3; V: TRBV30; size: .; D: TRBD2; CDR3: CAWKGLAGVDTQYF; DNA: TGTGCCTGGAAGGGACTAGCGGGAGTAGATACGCAGTATTTT
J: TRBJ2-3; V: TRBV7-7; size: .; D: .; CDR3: CASSLERTDTQYF; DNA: TGTGCCAGCAGCTTAGAGCGCACAGATACGCAGTATTTT
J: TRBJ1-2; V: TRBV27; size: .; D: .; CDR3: CASSLSPTVNYGYTF; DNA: TGTGCCAGCAGTTTATCCCCGACAGTCAACTATGGCTACACCTTC
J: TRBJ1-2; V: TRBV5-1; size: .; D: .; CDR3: CASSFRDTNYGYTF; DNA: TGCGCCAGCAGCTTCCGGGACACCAACTATGGCTACACCTTC